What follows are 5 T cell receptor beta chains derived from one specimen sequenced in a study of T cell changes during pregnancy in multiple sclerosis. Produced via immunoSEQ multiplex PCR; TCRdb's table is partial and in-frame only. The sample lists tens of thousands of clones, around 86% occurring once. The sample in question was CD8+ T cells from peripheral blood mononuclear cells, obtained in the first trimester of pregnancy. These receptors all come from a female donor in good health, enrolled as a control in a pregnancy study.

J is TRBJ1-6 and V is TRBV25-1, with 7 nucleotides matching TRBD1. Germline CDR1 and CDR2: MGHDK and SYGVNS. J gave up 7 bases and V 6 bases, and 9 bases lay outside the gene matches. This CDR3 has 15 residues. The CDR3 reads CASRDGTDVNSPLHF. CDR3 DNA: TGTGCCAGCAGGGACGGGACAGATGTAAATTCACCCCTCCACTTT. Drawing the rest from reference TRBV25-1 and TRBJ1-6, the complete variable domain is EADIYQTPRYLVIGTGKKITLECSQTMGHDKMYWYQQDPGMELHLIHYSYGVNSTEKGDLSSESTVSRIRTEHFPLTLESARPSHTSQYLCASRDGTDVNSPLHFGNGTRLTVT.

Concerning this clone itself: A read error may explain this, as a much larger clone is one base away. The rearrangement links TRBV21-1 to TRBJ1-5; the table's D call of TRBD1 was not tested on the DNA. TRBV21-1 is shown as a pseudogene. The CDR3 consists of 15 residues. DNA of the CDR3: TGTGCCAGCAGCAAACGGACAGAGAGGGGTCAGCCCCAGCATTTT. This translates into CASSKRTERGQPQHF.

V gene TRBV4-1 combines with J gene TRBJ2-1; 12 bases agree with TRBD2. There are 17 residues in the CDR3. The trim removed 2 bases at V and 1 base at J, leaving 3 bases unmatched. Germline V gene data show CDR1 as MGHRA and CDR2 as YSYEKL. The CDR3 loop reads CASSQTSGGYSYNEQFF. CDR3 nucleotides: TGCGCCAGCAGCCAAACTAGCGGGGGGTATTCCTACAATGAGCAGTTCTTC.

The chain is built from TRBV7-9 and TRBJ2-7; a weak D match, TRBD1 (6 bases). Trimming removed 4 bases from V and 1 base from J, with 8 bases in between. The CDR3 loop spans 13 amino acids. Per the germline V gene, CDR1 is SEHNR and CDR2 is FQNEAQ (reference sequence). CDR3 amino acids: CASSSRGSYEQYF. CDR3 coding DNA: TGTGCCAGCAGCTCCAGGGGTTCCTACGAGCAGTACTTC.

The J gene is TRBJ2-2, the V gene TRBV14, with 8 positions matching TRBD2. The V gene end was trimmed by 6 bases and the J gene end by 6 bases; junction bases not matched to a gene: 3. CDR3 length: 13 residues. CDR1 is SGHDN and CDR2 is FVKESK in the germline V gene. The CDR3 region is CASRNGGAGELFF. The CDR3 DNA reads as TGTGCCAGCAGAAACGGGGGGGCCGGGGAGCTGTTTTTT.